The rows below give T cell receptor beta chains drawn from one sample of a study of T cells after yellow fever vaccination. A single record per CDR3 protein comes from TCRdb applying MiXCR to the 5' RACE reads. The data hold more than 450,000 distinct CDR3 sequences, with 21% observed a single time. Sequencing was performed on PBMCs, taken roughly 20 days after the first yellow fever vaccination. Receptor source: a man between 18 and 29 years old who received the YFV17D yellow fever vaccine. Each CDR3 is given with its conserved first and last residue. Each record gives: clone size, V gene, J gene, D gene, CDR3 protein, CDR3 DNA. D genes are given only for firm matches. Clone size is shown for a subset of rows, as once, few, many or a class of expanded clone.

clone size: few
V gene: TRBV6-2/TRBV6-3
J gene: TRBJ2-1
D gene: NA
CDR3 protein: CASCPGFF
CDR3 DNA: TGTGCCAGCTGCCCCGGGTTCTTC

clone size: few
V gene: TRBV11-3
J gene: TRBJ2-5
D gene: TRBD1
CDR3 protein: CASSLESDRGKQETQYF
CDR3 DNA: TGTGCCAGCAGCTTAGAATCGGACAGGGGAAAACAAGAGACCCAGTACTTC

clone size: few
V gene: TRBV5-1
J gene: TRBJ2-7
D gene: NA
CDR3 protein: CASSSPPSSYEQYF
CDR3 DNA: TGCGCCAGCAGTAGTCCCCCCTCCTCCTACGAGCAGTACTTC

clone size: few
V gene: TRBV28
J gene: TRBJ2-4
D gene: NA
CDR3 protein: CASSLTAPGWDKNIQYF
CDR3 DNA: TGTGCCAGCAGTTTAACGGCCCCGGGTTGGGACAAAAACATTCAGTACTTC

clone size: few
V gene: TRBV20-1
J gene: TRBJ1-5
D gene: NA
CDR3 protein: CSARVAGRSNQPQHF
CDR3 DNA: TGCAGTGCTAGAGTGGCGGGACGGAGCAATCAGCCCCAGCATTTT

clone size: few
V gene: TRBV7-9
J gene: TRBJ2-1
D gene: TRBD2
CDR3 protein: CASSLAGTSAGEQFF
CDR3 DNA: TGTGCCAGCAGCTTAGCGGGGACTAGCGCGGGTGAGCAGTTCTTC

clone size: NA
V gene: TRBV16
J gene: TRBJ1-2
D gene: TRBD1
CDR3 protein: CASSLDRGGYGYTF
CDR3 DNA: TGTGCCAGCAGCCTCGACAGGGGAGGGTATGGCTACACCTTC

clone size: many
V gene: TRBV29-1
J gene: TRBJ2-7
D gene: NA
CDR3 protein: CSVNQGEDEQYF
CDR3 DNA: TGCAGCGTCAACCAGGGGGAGGACGAGCAGTACTTC

clone size: few
V gene: TRBV6-5
J gene: TRBJ2-5
D gene: TRBD2
CDR3 protein: CASSYGTSGVRKTQYF
CDR3 DNA: TGTGCCAGCAGTTACGGGACTAGTGGTGTGCGTAAGACCCAGTACTTC

clone size: many
V gene: TRBV29-1
J gene: TRBJ1-2
D gene: NA
CDR3 protein: CSVGLKGVTVYGYTF
CDR3 DNA: TGCAGCGTTGGCCTCAAAGGTGTGACAGTCTATGGCTACACCTTC

clone size: NA
V gene: TRBV12-3/TRBV12-4
J gene: TRBJ2-1
D gene: TRBD2
CDR3 protein: CASSVGLAVTNEQFF
CDR3 DNA: TGTGCCAGCAGTGTCGGACTAGCGGTAACTAATGAGCAGTTCTTC

clone size: NA
V gene: TRBV7-2
J gene: TRBJ1-5
D gene: TRBD1
CDR3 protein: CASSGKGAWSQPQHF
CDR3 DNA: TGTGCCAGCAGCGGGAAGGGGGCTTGGAGTCAGCCCCAGCATTTT

clone size: few
V gene: TRBV4-1
J gene: TRBJ2-5
D gene: TRBD2
CDR3 protein: CASTRTPSGGAQETQYF
CDR3 DNA: TGCGCCAGCACCAGAACCCCTAGCGGGGGGGCCCAAGAGACCCAGTACTTC

clone size: few
V gene: TRBV6-5
J gene: TRBJ2-2
D gene: TRBD1
CDR3 protein: CASSFTGDTGELFF
CDR3 DNA: TGTGCCAGCAGTTTCACAGGGGACACCGGGGAGCTGTTTTTT

clone size: NA
V gene: TRBV19
J gene: TRBJ1-4
D gene: TRBD1
CDR3 protein: CASGYRGNGEKLFF
CDR3 DNA: TGTGCCAGCGGATACAGGGGGAATGGGGAAAAACTGTTTTTT

clone size: NA
V gene: TRBV5-4
J gene: TRBJ2-1
D gene: NA
CDR3 protein: CASSLDYAGAFFF
CDR3 DNA: TGTGCCAGCAGCTTGGACTACGCGGGGGCGTTTTTCTTC

clone size: few
V gene: TRBV7-2
J gene: TRBJ1-4
D gene: NA
CDR3 protein: CASKLSSSNEKLFF
CDR3 DNA: TGTGCCAGCAAACTTTCGAGCAGTAATGAAAAACTGTTTTTT

clone size: few
V gene: TRBV24-1
J gene: TRBJ2-5
D gene: NA
CDR3 protein: CATSGLTYVRETQYF
CDR3 DNA: TGTGCCACCAGTGGCTTGACATATGTCCGAGAGACCCAGTACTTC

clone size: few
V gene: TRBV7-6
J gene: TRBJ2-7
D gene: NA
CDR3 protein: CASSPQEGGYEQYF
CDR3 DNA: TGTGCCAGCAGCCCCCAGGAGGGCGGATACGAGCAGTACTTC

clone size: NA
V gene: TRBV28
J gene: TRBJ1-1
D gene: TRBD1
CDR3 protein: CAINSGTGTEAFF
CDR3 DNA: TGTGCCATTAATTCCGGGACAGGGACTGAAGCTTTCTTT

clone size: few
V gene: TRBV28
J gene: TRBJ1-6
D gene: NA
CDR3 protein: CASLNEPRALHF
CDR3 DNA: TGTGCCAGCCTAAACGAACCCCGGGCCCTCCACTTT

clone size: NA
V gene: TRBV12-3/TRBV12-4
J gene: TRBJ2-7
D gene: NA
CDR3 protein: CASSRLTYEQYF
CDR3 DNA: TGTGCCAGCAGCAGATTAACCTACGAGCAGTACTTC

clone size: NA
V gene: TRBV20-1
J gene: TRBJ2-3
D gene: TRBD2
CDR3 protein: CSARGGGVTDTQYF
CDR3 DNA: TGCAGTGCTAGAGGCGGGGGGGTCACAGATACGCAGTATTTT

clone size: many
V gene: TRBV5-1
J gene: TRBJ1-1
D gene: TRBD1
CDR3 protein: CASSPGTVLNTEAFF
CDR3 DNA: TGCGCCAGCAGCCCGGGGACAGTCTTGAACACTGAAGCTTTCTTT

clone size: NA
V gene: TRBV7-9
J gene: TRBJ2-7
D gene: NA
CDR3 protein: CASSLGDNEQYF
CDR3 DNA: TGTGCCAGCAGCTTAGGGGACAACGAGCAGTACTTC

clone size: NA
V gene: TRBV5-1
J gene: TRBJ2-1
D gene: NA
CDR3 protein: CASSSRPWDEQFF
CDR3 DNA: TGCGCCAGCAGTTCCCGTCCCTGGGATGAGCAGTTCTTC

clone size: NA
V gene: TRBV29-1
J gene: TRBJ2-7
D gene: TRBD1
CDR3 protein: CSVEDAGGLTYEQYF
CDR3 DNA: TGCAGCGTTGAAGATGCAGGGGGCCTAACATACGAGCAGTACTTC

clone size: few
V gene: TRBV18
J gene: TRBJ2-5
D gene: NA
CDR3 protein: CASSPGQGPGETQYF
CDR3 DNA: TGTGCCAGCTCACCAGGGCAGGGCCCAGGGGAGACCCAGTACTTC

clone size: NA
V gene: TRBV14
J gene: TRBJ2-5
D gene: NA
CDR3 protein: CASSQGRYETQYF
CDR3 DNA: TGTGCCAGCAGCCAAGGGAGGTACGAGACCCAGTACTTC

clone size: few
V gene: TRBV7-3
J gene: TRBJ2-5
D gene: TRBD2
CDR3 protein: CASSPGLARGETQYF
CDR3 DNA: TGTGCCAGCAGTCCTGGGCTAGCGCGGGGGGAGACCCAGTACTTC

clone size: many
V gene: TRBV6-5
J gene: TRBJ1-5
D gene: NA
CDR3 protein: CASRGGGSWQPQHF
CDR3 DNA: TGTGCCAGCAGAGGGGGGGGGTCGTGGCAGCCCCAGCATTTT

clone size: NA
V gene: TRBV5-1
J gene: TRBJ2-3
D gene: NA
CDR3 protein: CASSSLGTGERTQYF
CDR3 DNA: TGCGCCAGCAGCTCGCTCGGGACTGGGGAACGGACGCAGTATTTT

clone size: few
V gene: TRBV18
J gene: TRBJ2-2
D gene: TRBD1
CDR3 protein: CASSPNRGLFTGELFF
CDR3 DNA: TGTGCCAGCTCACCAAACAGGGGGCTCTTCACCGGGGAGCTGTTTTTT

clone size: NA
V gene: TRBV7-9
J gene: TRBJ1-1
D gene: TRBD1
CDR3 protein: CAMVLGQGSTEAFF
CDR3 DNA: TGTGCCATGGTGTTGGGACAGGGGAGCACTGAAGCTTTCTTT

clone size: few
V gene: TRBV3-1
J gene: TRBJ2-1
D gene: NA
CDR3 protein: CASSPRISYNEQFF
CDR3 DNA: TGTGCCAGCAGCCCCCGAATCTCCTACAATGAGCAGTTCTTC

clone size: NA
V gene: TRBV3-1
J gene: TRBJ2-3
D gene: NA
CDR3 protein: CASSQESGLGDTQYF
CDR3 DNA: TGTGCCAGCAGCCAAGAGAGCGGGTTGGGGGATACGCAGTATTTT

clone size: NA
V gene: TRBV25-1
J gene: TRBJ1-4
D gene: TRBD1
CDR3 protein: CASSDLRGTENEKLFF
CDR3 DNA: TGTGCCAGCAGTGACCTCCGTGGGACAGAGAATGAAAAACTGTTTTTT

clone size: NA
V gene: TRBV3-1
J gene: TRBJ2-7
D gene: TRBD2
CDR3 protein: CASSLLAGGGHEQYF
CDR3 DNA: TGTGCCAGCAGCCTTTTGGCGGGGGGGGGCCACGAGCAGTACTTC

clone size: NA
V gene: TRBV9
J gene: TRBJ2-4
D gene: NA
CDR3 protein: CASSVGGGAKNIQYF
CDR3 DNA: TGTGCCAGCAGCGTCGGAGGGGGGGCCAAAAACATTCAGTACTTC

clone size: NA
V gene: TRBV9
J gene: TRBJ2-3
D gene: NA
CDR3 protein: CASSARGALGDTQYF
CDR3 DNA: TGTGCCAGCAGCGCCAGGGGGGCCCTCGGAGATACGCAGTATTTT

clone size: few
V gene: TRBV4-2
J gene: TRBJ2-3
D gene: NA
CDR3 protein: CASSQDLADRGNTQYF
CDR3 DNA: TGTGCCAGCAGCCAAGATCTAGCGGATAGGGGGAATACGCAGTATTTT

clone size: NA
V gene: TRBV11-2
J gene: TRBJ2-1
D gene: TRBD1
CDR3 protein: CASSSGQGVEQFF
CDR3 DNA: TGTGCCAGCAGCTCGGGACAGGGGGTTGAGCAGTTCTTC

clone size: few
V gene: TRBV6-1
J gene: TRBJ2-1
D gene: TRBD2
CDR3 protein: CASSAISGGNYNEQFF
CDR3 DNA: TGTGCCAGCAGTGCGATCTCCGGGGGGAACTACAATGAGCAGTTCTTC

clone size: NA
V gene: TRBV10-3
J gene: TRBJ1-4
D gene: NA
CDR3 protein: CAISETPTGLNEKLFF
CDR3 DNA: TGTGCCATCAGTGAGACCCCGACAGGTCTTAATGAAAAACTGTTTTTT

clone size: NA
V gene: TRBV12-3/TRBV12-4
J gene: TRBJ1-6
D gene: NA
CDR3 protein: CASTSSLQLVALHF
CDR3 DNA: TGTGCCAGCACCTCCTCGTTACAGCTTGTGGCCCTCCACTTT

clone size: NA
V gene: TRBV4-2
J gene: TRBJ1-2
D gene: NA
CDR3 protein: CASSQAQGYGYTF
CDR3 DNA: TGTGCCAGCAGCCAAGCTCAGGGCTATGGCTACACCTTC

clone size: NA
V gene: TRBV7-9
J gene: TRBJ2-5
D gene: NA
CDR3 protein: CASSLAEGYFRGKHF
CDR3 DNA: TGTGCCAGCAGCTTAGCGGAAGGCTACTTTCGAGGAAAGCACTTC

clone size: few
V gene: TRBV29-1
J gene: TRBJ2-1
D gene: NA
CDR3 protein: CSAARKYNEQFF
CDR3 DNA: TGCAGCGCTGCCAGGAAGTACAATGAGCAGTTCTTC

clone size: few
V gene: TRBV6-5
J gene: TRBJ2-2
D gene: NA
CDR3 protein: CASSYSILRGELFF
CDR3 DNA: TGTGCCAGCAGTTACTCGATCTTAAGGGGGGAGCTGTTTTTT

clone size: NA
V gene: TRBV7-2
J gene: TRBJ1-2
D gene: NA
CDR3 protein: CASSLGKDYGYTF
CDR3 DNA: TGTGCCAGCAGCCTAGGGAAGGACTATGGCTACACCTTC

clone size: NA
V gene: TRBV20-1
J gene: TRBJ2-2
D gene: NA
CDR3 protein: CSADRAGVPGELFF
CDR3 DNA: TGCAGTGCTGACCGCGCAGGTGTTCCCGGGGAGCTGTTTTTT

clone size: NA
V gene: TRBV11-2
J gene: TRBJ1-6
D gene: TRBD1
CDR3 protein: CASSLVPGAPMDRMNSPLHF
CDR3 DNA: TGTGCCAGCAGCTTAGTACCGGGGGCTCCAATGGACAGGATGAATTCACCCCTCCACTTT

clone size: NA
V gene: TRBV27
J gene: TRBJ2-2
D gene: NA
CDR3 protein: CASSRTIPGELFF
CDR3 DNA: TGTGCCAGCAGTAGGACTATCCCCGGGGAGCTGTTTTTT

clone size: few
V gene: TRBV24-1
J gene: TRBJ1-4
D gene: NA
CDR3 protein: CATSEQDKKGEKLFF
CDR3 DNA: TGTGCCACCAGTGAACAGGACAAGAAAGGTGAAAAACTGTTTTTT

clone size: NA
V gene: TRBV4-1
J gene: TRBJ1-5
D gene: NA
CDR3 protein: CASSQERRGWSNQPQHF
CDR3 DNA: TGCGCCAGCAGCCAAGAGCGTAGGGGTTGGAGCAATCAGCCCCAGCATTTT